This is a list of T cell receptor beta chains from one sample in a study of glioma-infiltrating T cells after dendritic cell vaccination. The data were produced by immunoSEQ multiplex PCR, yet TCRdb's version contains in-frame clones alone and is incomplete. The sample contains 75,000 to 100,000 clones, roughly 83% of which appear only once. The source material was blood, sampled before dendritic cell vaccination. The receptors originated from a human donor with glioblastoma. Each CDR3 is given with its conserved first and last residue.

v_gene	j_gene	CDR3aa
TRBV6-5	TRBJ1-6	CASSKTGIWAPLHF
TRBV10-3	TRBJ2-3	CATEGGDTQYF
TRBV27	TRBJ2-1	CASSLQRESYNEQFF
TRBV29-1	TRBJ1-1	CSVGFTLGSKNTEAFF
TRBV4-1	TRBJ2-7	CASSQAPGGEQYF
TRBV4-2	TRBJ2-1	CASSQEPSSYNEQFF
TRBV7-7	TRBJ2-7	CASSLPGGEQYF
TRBV30	TRBJ1-3	CAWSGLGNTIYF
TRBV19	TRBJ1-1	CASSPKTTKATEAFF
TRBV7-3	TRBJ2-3	CASSSSLNSGSDTQYF
TRBV5-6	TRBJ2-5	CASSLRGTGGYETQYF
TRBV5-1	TRBJ2-2	CASSLDSSNTGELFF
TRBV7-3	TRBJ2-2	CASSPANTGELFF
TRBV25-1	TRBJ2-7	CASSRTGISSYEQYF
TRBV10-1	TRBJ1-6	CASSGQGNSPLHF
TRBV5-1	TRBJ2-7	CASSPTGTGGSYEQYF
TRBV5-1	TRBJ1-2	CASSFYYGYGYTF
TRBV10-3	TRBJ1-5	CAIRDSLGNQPQHF
TRBV9	TRBJ1-1	CASSVGWTGGLKAFF
TRBV5-6	TRBJ2-7	CASSPGQPYEQYF
TRBV7-8	TRBJ2-6	CASSLVAGAYSGANVLTF
TRBV5-1	TRBJ1-1	CASSPDSNYMNTEAFF
TRBV6-5	TRBJ1-1	CASSSTQGARAFF
TRBV28	TRBJ1-1	CASKGLSFEAFF
TRBV5-6	TRBJ1-2	CASRFIQGEGYGYTF
TRBV18	TRBJ2-7	CASSPRGTGGYEQYF
TRBV6-5	TRBJ1-1	CASSYAGNTEAFF
TRBV2	TRBJ2-2	CASREVGPGELFF
TRBV5-4	TRBJ2-1	CASRAGVYNEQFF
TRBV19	TRBJ1-3	CASSRTRRGLRSGNTIYF
TRBV5-1	TRBJ1-2	CASSLAGDYGYTF
TRBV7-6	TRBJ2-5	CASSPGAAGGLGETQYF
TRBV5-1	TRBJ2-3	CASSPERGFTDTQYF
TRBV19	TRBJ1-3	CASSIEATSVGNTIYF
TRBV4-1	TRBJ2-2	CASSLPRGGGRNTGELFF
TRBV29-1	TRBJ2-3	CSVASGTSTDTQYF
TRBV6-1	TRBJ2-7	CASSGLAGASYEQYF
TRBV12-5	TRBJ2-2	CASGLVLGQGASGELFF
TRBV4-2	TRBJ2-1	CASSQDYGGGRNNEQFF
TRBV6-5	TRBJ1-2	CASSRWGERGYTF
TRBV4-1	TRBJ1-5	CASIWDRAICNQPQHF
TRBV6-6	TRBJ1-1	CASTLGTPGTGEAFF
TRBV28	TRBJ1-2	CASTGGWDGYTF
TRBV10-3	TRBJ1-4	CAIRVSQNEKLFF
TRBV21-1	TRBJ2-1	CASSKVIASGGTTSYNEQFF
TRBV9	TRBJ2-5	CASSVVLAGQETQYF
TRBV5-4	TRBJ2-1	CASSASGRAVEQFF
TRBV6-6	TRBJ2-3	CASTTLAGNTDTQYF
TRBV5-1	TRBJ2-1	CASSPMTSGGVMQFF
TRBV19	TRBJ2-1	CASTKRAGPHNEQFF
TRBV2	TRBJ1-5	CASSRDRRNQPQHF
TRBV11-2	TRBJ1-2	CASSRQGYYGYTF
TRBV11-1	TRBJ2-1	CASRSRAGGEFF
TRBV5-1	TRBJ2-7	CASSLDGLAGEGEQYF
TRBV19	TRBJ2-3	CASSRRPKDTQYF
TRBV6-5	TRBJ2-7	CASSYDRGHEQYF
TRBV9	TRBJ2-2	CASSVVNTGDLFF
TRBV6-1	TRBJ1-2	CASSEQLNYGYTF